Sequencing of this T cell receptor beta chain was carried out in a study of early T cells in non-severe SARS-CoV-2 infection. Overall study: Unsorted whole blood bulk RNA was sequenced, with unpaired chains. Broader study findings: Anti-spike CD8 responses were favored by VDJdb matching, which missed private and CD4 specificities.

There are a few counts of this clonotype. Its target is not known. TCRdb reanalysed the 5' RACE reads using MiXCR and keeps one entry per CDR3 protein. The sample includes about 59,000 distinct CDR3 sequences, approximately 13% of them seen just once. This TCR was sampled from an adult who was a healthcare worker with PCR-confirmed SARS-CoV-2 infection or an uninfected control (not recorded which). Specimen: whole blood, collected at baseline.

The CDR3 reads CASSSGLRVYF. The CDR3 region has the DNA TGTGCCAGCAGTTCAGGGCTCCGAGTGTACTTC. V and J are TRBV12-3 or TRBV12-4 and TRBJ2-7; TRBD1 might be the D (5 bases). Trimming shortened V by 4 bases and J by 12 bases, and 13 bases separated the two germline ends. The CDR3 covers 11 residues.